This T cell receptor beta chain is from a study of early T cells in non-severe SARS-CoV-2 infection. Study results and limitations: In VDJdb matching, anti-spike CD8 responses were favored while private and CD4 specificities went missing.

Comment on this clonotype: Its specificity is unknown. This may be a read error, as it is one base from a much larger clone. The conserved phenylalanine or tryptophan normally closing the CDR3 is absent here, so this likely arose from a read error.

TCRdb itself ran the 5' RACE reads through MiXCR, one entry per CDR3 protein. The table records approximately 71,000 distinct CDR3 sequences, more than 10% of them present only once. The CDR3 totals 15 residues. V was cut by 0 bases and J by 0 bases, with 9 bases left in between. Germline loops: CDR1 GTSNPN, CDR2 SVGIG (reference sequence). This rearrangement joins TRBV30 to TRBJ1-3; unclear D gene. Input material: whole blood. This clonotype was obtained from an adult who was a healthcare worker with PCR-confirmed SARS-CoV-2 infection or an uninfected control (not recorded which). The DNA of the CDR3 is TGTGCCTGGAGTGTAGGTAGACGCTCTGGAAACACCATATATTCT. As protein: CAWSVGRRSGNTIYS.